Listed here are 21 T cell receptor beta chains from one sample, sequenced in a study of blood T cell repertoires in COVID-19. Produced via immunoSEQ multiplex PCR; TCRdb's table is partial and in-frame only. The repertoire consists of about 200,000 clones, with around nine tenths occurring once and the leading ten covering about 6.2%. Input material: peripheral blood. These receptors were collected from a man in his sixties who had recovered from COVID-19.

The genes are TRBV3-1 (or the pseudogene TRBV3-2) and TRBJ1-6; D is unclear. The CDR3 contains 16 residues. V gave up 7 bases and J gave up 1 base, with 14 bases separating them. CDR1 LGHDT and CDR2 YNNKEL come from the germline V gene (reference sequence). CDR3 in DNA: TGTGCCAGCATCCCTCCCCCACTTTCCTATAATTCACCCCTCCACTTT. Protein product: CASIPPPLSYNSPLHF.

The chain is built from TRBV30 and TRBJ2-1, with D possibly TRBD2 on 6 matching bases. CDR1 is GTSNPN, CDR2 SVGIG, per germline (reference sequence). The V gene lost 7 bases and the J gene lost 7 bases, with 11 bases spanning the gap. The CDR3 runs to 11 residues. The CDR3 bases are TGTGCCTTCCGACGGGGGAATGAGCAGTTCTTC. Residues: CAFRRGNEQFF.

This chain uses TRBV2 with TRBJ2-3, with 13 bases lining up with TRBD2. CDR1 is SNHLY, CDR2 FYNNEI, per germline. Trimming took 7 bases from V and 6 from J; bases not matched to a gene: 4. CDR3 size: 14 residues. The CDR3, as DNA: TGTGCCAGCATCGTACTAGCGGGAGGGGATACGCAGTATTTT. Protein product: CASIVLAGGDTQYF. Drawing the rest from reference TRBV2 and TRBJ2-3, the complete variable domain is EPEVTQTPSHQVTQMGQEVILRCVPISNHLYFYWYRQILGQKVEFLVSFYNNEISEKSEIFDDQFSVERPDGSNFTLKIRSTKLEDSAMYFCASIVLAGGDTQYFGPGTRLTVL.

V gene TRBV10-3 combines with J gene TRBJ2-5; 8 nucleotides agree with TRBD1. CDR1 ENHRY and CDR2 SYGVKD come from the germline V gene. The CDR3 runs 15 residues. The V gene end was trimmed by 3 bases and the J gene end by 7 bases; junction bases not matched to a gene: 10. CDR3 region: CAISDGTGFGRTQYF. In DNA, the CDR3 is TGTGCCATCAGTGACGGGACAGGCTTTGGTAGGACCCAGTACTTC.

The V gene is TRBV6-5, the J gene TRBJ1-1; tentative D call: TRBD1 (5 bases). The ends were cut back, 11 bases at V and 5 bases at J, with 12 bases in the middle. The germline CDR1 and CDR2 sequences are MNHEY and SVGAGI. The CDR3 is made up of 11 amino acids. CDR3 DNA: TGTGCCGGCCAGGGTGTAACTGAAGCTTTCTTT. It encodes CAGQGVTEAFF.

This chain connects TRBV5-4 to TRBJ1-1; 8 bases are a match to TRBD1. CDR1 is SGHNT, CDR2 YYREEE, per germline (reference sequence). The V gene end was trimmed by 4 bases and the J gene end by 5 bases; junction bases not matched to a gene: 10. There are 15 residues in the CDR3. In DNA, the CDR3 is TGTGCCAGCAGCCCGCCGACAGGGGCTGGTACTGAAGCTTTCTTT. Translating it yields CASSPPTGAGTEAFF.

The chain joins TRBV10-3 to TRBJ2-5; 15 bases line up with TRBD2. J gave up 5 bases and V 3 bases, and 4 bases lay outside the gene matches. This CDR3 region has 16 residues. The germline V gene encodes CDR1 ENHRY and CDR2 SYGVKD. CDR3 protein: CAISELGTSGRETQYF. CDR3 nucleotides: TGTGCCATCAGTGAATTGGGGACTAGCGGGAGGGAGACCCAGTACTTC.

The CDR3 DNA follows: TGCGCCAGCAGCCAGAGCGGGGGGGCCGTCACAGATACGCAGTATTTT. Protein: CASSQSGGAVTDTQYF. The V call is TRBV5-1, the J call TRBJ2-3, with TRBD2 identical over 10 bases. In germline, CDR1 is SGHRS, CDR2 YFSETQ. The CDR3 loop spans 16 amino acids. J was trimmed by 2 bases and V by 4 bases; bases with no gene match: 7.

V and J are TRBV19 and TRBJ2-7; D may be TRBD1 (5 bases). V was pared by 3 bases and J by 4 bases, with 19 bases between. This CDR3 is 16 amino acids long. Germline V lookup: CDR1 LNHDA, CDR2 SQIVND (reference sequence). The CDR3, as DNA: TGTGCCAGTAGTATCCTCGCAGGGCGCCTCGAATACGAGCAGTACTTC. Encoded protein: CASSILAGRLEYEQYF.

The rearrangement links TRBV6-5 to TRBJ2-7, with 9 bases lining up with TRBD2. The CDR3 totals 15 residues. Trimming at V came to 2 bases and at J to 1 base, leaving 3 bases not matched to a gene. Germline CDR1 reads MNHEY; CDR2 reads SVGAGI. Written as DNA, the CDR3 is TGTGCCAGCAGTTACGCTAGCGGGGCTTCCTACGAGCAGTACTTC. Encoded protein: CASSYASGASYEQYF.

This rearrangement joins TRBV10-3 to TRBJ1-3; TRBD1 aligns across 8 bases. Germline V gene lookup returns CDR1 ENHRY and CDR2 SYGVKD. Germline trimming cut 2 bases from V and 4 bases from J; bases unmatched to any gene: 4. The CDR3 runs to 15 residues. The CDR3 region is CAISETGGSGNTIYF. The CDR3 DNA is TGTGCCATCAGTGAGACAGGGGGTTCAGGAAACACCATATATTTT.

The rearrangement uses TRBV24-1 and TRBJ2-3, with TRBD2 matching over 11 bases. Germline lookup yields CDR1 KGHDR and CDR2 SFDVKD. The CDR3 loop spans 17 amino acids. J lost 3 bases, V lost 0 bases, and 4 bases had no gene match. The CDR3 region has the DNA TGTGCCACCAGTGATTTGAAGTCTAGCGGGAGGACAGATACGCAGTATTTT. This codes for CATSDLKSSGRTDTQYF.

This rearrangement joins TRBV9 to TRBJ2-2; 10 positions agree with TRBD2. The V gene's germline CDR1 is SGDLS and CDR2 YYNGEE. CDR3 length: 17 residues. The junction had 9 bases not matched to a gene; V was cut back by 0 bases and J by 7 bases. This CDR3 reads CASSVAPLAGVNGELFF. DNA for the CDR3: TGTGCCAGCAGCGTAGCCCCCCTAGCGGGAGTCAACGGGGAGCTGTTTTTT.

The V gene is TRBV19, the J gene TRBJ1-4; D gene ambiguous. The CDR3 sequence is 16 residues long. Germline CDR1 is LNHDA and CDR2 is SQIVND (reference sequence). The V end lost 3 bases, the J end lost 0 bases, and 11 bases lay between the germline ends. The CDR3 sequence: CASSMGQVTTNEKLFF. The CDR3 region has the DNA TGTGCCAGTAGTATGGGCCAGGTTACAACTAATGAAAAACTGTTTTTT.

This clone was picked up one time. CDR3 in amino acids: CAINAQGASSWTGELFF. As DNA, the CDR3 is TGTGCCATCAACGCCCAGGGGGCGTCGTCATGGACCGGGGAGCTGTTTTTT. The chain carries TRBV10-3 and TRBJ2-2; 8 bases agree with TRBD1. CDR3 length: 17 amino acids. V lost 7 bases and J lost 5; bases outside the gene matches: 15. The germline V gene has CDR1 ENHRY and CDR2 SYGVKD.

V gene TRBV29-1 combines with J gene TRBJ2-5; TRBD1 might be the D (6 bases). This CDR3 is built from 13 residues. Trimming pared 7 bases from V and 2 bases from J, leaving 14 bases between. Germline V gene sequence: CDR1 SQVTM, CDR2 ANQGSEA. Here the CDR3 reads CSGQDRQQETQYF. CDR3 coding DNA: TGCAGCGGCCAAGACAGGCAACAAGAGACCCAGTACTTC.

In nucleotides, the CDR3 is TGTGCCAGCAGCTTACAACAGGGCCCCTATGGCTACACCTTC. It codes for CASSLQQGPYGYTF. The chain employs TRBV7-3 and TRBJ1-2; tentatively, D is TRBD1 (6 bases). The V gene lost 2 bases and the J gene lost 4 bases, with 11 bases spanning the gap. CDR1 is SGHTA, CDR2 FQGTGA, per germline. This CDR3 spans 14 amino acids.

The chain is built from TRBV2 and TRBJ1-2; TRBD1 agrees at 7 bases. V was pared by 8 bases and J by 5 bases, with 11 bases of the junction left unmatched. This CDR3 has 14 amino acids. Germline CDR1 is SNHLY and CDR2 is FYNNEI. CDR3 coding DNA: TGTGCCAGCCGGACCGGGACAGTCCCTTATGGCTACACCTTC. It translates to CASRTGTVPYGYTF.

The chain carries TRBV7-2 and TRBJ2-2; weak D call: TRBD2 (5 bases). CDR3 length: 16 residues. The germline V gene has CDR1 SGHTA and CDR2 FQGNSA. V was pared by 5 bases and J by 4 bases, with 17 bases between. The CDR3 bases are TGTGCCAGCAGCCCCTCGGGGTCCGTGGTCACCGGGGAGCTGTTTTTT. This codes for CASSPSGSVVTGELFF.

The V and J genes are TRBV3-1 (or the pseudogene TRBV3-2) and TRBJ1-3; D is undetermined. The CDR3 covers 16 residues. Germline CDR1 LGHDT, CDR2 YNNKEL (reference sequence). The V end lost 4 bases, the J end lost 0 bases, and 13 bases lay between the germline ends. CDR3 bases: TGTGCCAGCAGCCTCCTAGCAGCCCTCTCTGGAAACACCATATATTTT. Translated, it gives CASSLLAALSGNTIYF.

The genes are TRBV3-1 (or the pseudogene TRBV3-2) and TRBJ1-4, with 7 bases lining up with TRBD1. The CDR3 contains 14 residues. V lost 5 bases, J lost 4 bases, and 4 bases stayed unmatched. CDR1 LGHDT and CDR2 YNNKEL come from the germline V gene (reference sequence). The CDR3 nucleotides are TGTGCCAGCAGCAACAGGGGTAGTAATGAAAAACTGTTTTTT. Translating gives CASSNRGSNEKLFF.